The 22 T cell receptor beta chains in this list originate from one sample, sequenced in a study of CD8+ T cells in alopecia areata. RNA extraction and reverse transcription yielded cDNA as sequencing template. Profiled with immunoSEQ multiplex PCR; TCRdb holds only in-frame clones, not every one. Here the sample spans 110,000 to 150,000 clones, about half being singletons. The specimen comprised CD4+ T cells sorted from blood, sampled at week 0. The receptors here all came from a human donor with alopecia areata.

This chain links TRBV7-3 with TRBJ2-3, with D possibly TRBD2 on 5 matching bases. From germline, CDR1 is SGHTA and CDR2 FQGTGA. The CDR3 spans 14 residues. Deletions cut 4 bases from V and 4 bases from J, with 12 bases between. CDR3 DNA: TGTGCCAGCAGCTCCGGAGGTCCGGCAGATACGCAGTATTTT. It encodes CASSSGGPADTQYF. Full variable domain (remainder filled in from reference TRBV7-3 and TRBJ2-3): GAGVSQTPSNKVTEKGKYVELRCDPISGHTALYWYRQSLGQGPEFLIYFQGTGAADDSGLPNDRFFAVRPEGSVSTLKIQRTERGDSAVYLCASSSGGPADTQYFGPGTRLTVL.

The CDR3 region has the DNA TGTGCCTGGAGTGCCCGAGATGGGACGCCTGCGGGAGATACGCAGTATTTT. Translated, it gives CAWSARDGTPAGDTQYF. This chain uses TRBV30 with TRBJ2-3; the D gene could be TRBD1 or TRBD2 (5 bases each). The CDR3 extends over 17 amino acids. Deletions cut 1 base from V and 5 bases from J, with 22 bases between. The germline gives CDR1 GTSNPN, CDR2 SVGIG (reference sequence).

A few counts support this clone. This chain joins TRBV7-9 and TRBJ1-1, with a tentative D call TRBD1 (6 bases). Trimming stripped 5 bases from V and 2 bases from J, with 18 bases between. This CDR3 has 16 residues. The germline V gene encodes CDR1 SEHNR and CDR2 FQNEAQ (reference sequence). The CDR3 is CASSLRTGTLNTEAFF. The CDR3 nucleotides are TGTGCCAGCAGCCTGAGAACCGGGACACTAAACACTGAAGCTTTCTTT.

This sequence joins TRBV11-2 and TRBJ2-2; no reliable D call. This CDR3 has 12 amino acids. Trimming stripped 3 bases from V and 4 bases from J, with 3 bases between. The germline V gene has CDR1 SGHAT and CDR2 FQNNGV. CDR3 nucleotides: TGTGCCAGCAGCTTCGGCACCGGGGAGCTGTTTTTT. As protein: CASSFGTGELFF.

The CDR3 DNA follows: TGCAGCGTCGGACCCTCTAGCGGGAGGGATATCTACGAGCAGTACTTC. It codes for CSVGPSSGRDIYEQYF. The V and J genes are TRBV29-1 and TRBJ2-7; 12 bases agree with TRBD2. The junction had 12 bases not matched to a gene; V was cut back by 6 bases and J by 3 bases. The CDR3 consists of 16 residues. Per the germline V gene, CDR1 is SQVTM and CDR2 is ANQGSEA.

This chain joins TRBV20-1 and TRBJ2-1, with D unresolved. Germline-derived CDR1 and CDR2 are DFQATT and SNEGSKA (reference sequence). V shed 7 bases and J shed 6 bases, with 7 bases lying between them. The CDR3 runs 10 residues. The CDR3 DNA reads TGCAGTGTGTACCGCAATGAGCAGTTCTTC. Its protein product is CSVYRNEQFF.

The rearrangement links TRBV7-2 to TRBJ2-7; unclear D gene. Germline V gene sequence: CDR1 SGHTA, CDR2 FQGNSA. Trimming shortened V by 5 bases and J by 9 bases, and 17 bases separated the two germline ends. The length of the CDR3 is 13 residues. CDR3 sequence: CASSADWSGGQYF. Here the CDR3 DNA reads TGTGCCAGCAGCGCCGATTGGTCCGGCGGGCAGTACTTC.

The CDR3 nucleotides read TGTGCCTTTGGGGACGAGGCCTACGAGCAGTACTTC. Translated: CAFGDEAYEQYF. V gene TRBV30 combines with J gene TRBJ2-7; D might be TRBD1 or TRBD2, each matching 5 bases. The germline V gene has CDR1 GTSNPN and CDR2 SVGIG (reference sequence). V lost 7 bases, J lost 2 bases, and 12 bases lay in between. The CDR3 contains 12 residues.

The chain couples TRBV27 to TRBJ1-2, with D uncertain. Trimming removed 0 bases from V and 4 bases from J, with 9 bases in between. The CDR3 is made up of 14 amino acids. Germline assignment: CDR1 MNHEY and CDR2 SMNVEV (reference sequence). CDR3 residues: CASSLSRISYGYTF. The CDR3 DNA sequence: TGTGCCAGCAGTTTATCGCGGATTTCCTATGGCTACACCTTC.

This clone was observed a few times. The chain uses TRBV5-1 and TRBJ1-1; 11 positions match TRBD1. This CDR3 spans 15 amino acids. J gave up 2 bases and V 3 bases, and 3 bases lay outside the gene matches. The germline CDR1 and CDR2 sequences are SGHRS and YFSETQ. This chain's CDR3 is CASSWRTGGNTEAFF. The CDR3 nucleotides read TGCGCCAGCAGCTGGAGGACAGGGGGCAACACTGAAGCTTTCTTT.

This clone has more than one count but fewer than ten. The chain joins TRBV5-4 to TRBJ2-5; 10 nucleotides agree with TRBD2. There are 17 residues in the CDR3. Germline loops: CDR1 SGHNT, CDR2 YYREEE (reference sequence). V gave up 7 bases and J gave up 1 base; unmatched junction bases: 13. CDR3 sequence reads: CASRLRGGLATQETQYF. CDR3 nucleotide sequence: TGTGCCAGCCGCCTTCGGGGGGGACTAGCGACCCAAGAGACCCAGTACTTC.

DNA of the CDR3: TGCGCCAGCAGCGACAGGGCCTACGAGCAGTACTTC. Translated, it gives CASSDRAYEQYF. This chain links TRBV10-2 with TRBJ2-7; TRBD1 agrees at 7 bases. Trimming at V came to 6 bases and at J to 2 bases, leaving 1 base not matched to a gene. There are 12 residues in the CDR3. Germline V gene sequence: CDR1 WSHSY, CDR2 SAAADI.

This clone has more than one count but fewer than ten. The chain uses TRBV29-1 and TRBJ1-2; possible D gene TRBD1, 5 bases. The CDR3 is 14 residues long. V gave up 3 bases and J gave up 1 base, with 12 bases separating them. Looked up from germline, CDR1 is SQVTM and CDR2 is ANQGSEA. The CDR3 reads CSVDDQTVNYGYTF. As DNA, the CDR3 is TGCAGCGTTGATGACCAGACAGTTAACTATGGCTACACCTTC.

The sample holds one count of this clone. The chain links TRBV30 to TRBJ2-7; D is perhaps TRBD1 or TRBD2 (6 bases each). Germline V lookup: CDR1 GTSNPN, CDR2 SVGIG (reference sequence). The V gene lost 1 base and the J gene lost 0 bases, with 10 bases spanning the gap. This CDR3 is 14 amino acids long. The CDR3 DNA reads TGTGCCTGGAGTGAAGGGGGGAGCTCCTACGAGCAGTACTTC. It codes for CAWSEGGSSYEQYF.

This clone was detected a few times. This rearrangement joins TRBV29-1 to TRBJ2-7; 7 nucleotides align to TRBD1. Trimming took 1 base from V and 2 from J; bases not matched to a gene: 8. The CDR3 length is 15 residues. Germline CDR1 is SQVTM and CDR2 is ANQGSEA. Written as DNA, the CDR3 is TGCAGCGTTGAAGGAACCGGGACAGCACCCTACGAGCAGTACTTC. Translating it yields CSVEGTGTAPYEQYF.

The chain combines TRBV5-6 with TRBJ2-3, with 7 bases fitting TRBD2. This CDR3 spans 15 amino acids. Germline CDR1 and CDR2: SGHDT and YYEEEE. V lost 4 bases and J lost 6; bases outside the gene matches: 11. For the CDR3, the DNA is TGTGCCAGCAGCGAAACCGGGACTAAGGCCGATACGCAGTATTTT. Residues: CASSETGTKADTQYF.

On this clone itself: Other nucleotide sequences from this sample produce the same CDR3. The chain carries TRBV30 and TRBJ2-7; tentatively, D is TRBD1 or TRBD2 (5 bases each). CDR3 size: 12 residues. Trimming removed 3 bases from V and 1 base from J, with 7 bases in between. The germline CDR1 and CDR2 sequences are GTSNPN and SVGIG (reference sequence). The CDR3 DNA follows: TGTGCCTGGAGGGGACGGTCCTACGAGCAGTACTTC. Residues: CAWRGRSYEQYF. The full variable domain, rest sourced from reference TRBV30 and TRBJ2-7, is SQTIHQWPATLVQPVGSPLSLECTVEGTSNPNLYWYRQAAGRGLQLLFYSVGIGQISSEVPQNLSASRPQDRQFILSSKKLLLSDSGFYLCAWRGRSYEQYFGPGTRLTVT.

The table lists this clone with a few counts. V gene TRBV5-1 combines with J gene TRBJ1-4; possible D gene TRBD1, 5 bases. V lost 0 bases and J 7 bases, leaving 16 bases between the germline ends. CDR3 length: 16 amino acids. Germline loops: CDR1 SGHRS, CDR2 YFSETQ. This chain's CDR3 is CASSLGVRGTSEKLFF. The CDR3 DNA sequence: TGCGCCAGCAGCTTGGGGGTCCGGGGGACGAGTGAAAAACTGTTTTTT. Full variable domain (remainder filled in from reference TRBV5-1 and TRBJ1-4): KAGVTQTPRYLIKTRGQQVTLSCSPISGHRSVSWYQQTPGQGLQFLFEYFSETQRNKGNFPGRFSGRQFSNSRSEMNVSTLELGDSALYLCASSLGVRGTSEKLFFGSGTQLSVL.

The chain's CDR3 is CASRMPGGHEQFF. For the CDR3, the DNA is TGTGCCAGCAGGATGCCTGGAGGCCATGAGCAGTTCTTC. This sequence joins TRBV28 and TRBJ2-1; D is perhaps TRBD2 (5 bases). V lost 6 bases to trimming and J lost 8 bases, with 14 bases between them. The CDR3 runs to 13 residues. Germline CDR1 MDHEN, CDR2 SYDVKM.

V usage is TRBV6-5 and J usage is TRBJ2-7, with TRBD1 matching 7 bases. This CDR3 is 12 amino acids long. Trimming cost V 6 bases and J 6 bases; bases outside gene matches: 5. CDR1 is MNHEY, CDR2 SVGAGI, per germline. The CDR3 DNA reads as TGTGCCAGCAGCCGACAGGGAGTCGAGCAGTACTTC. As protein: CASSRQGVEQYF.

A few counts support this clone. The CDR3 region has the DNA TGTGCCAGCAGCTTATTTCCAGGAGCGTCTCGTGAGACCCAGTACTTC. Residues: CASSLFPGASRETQYF. The rearrangement uses TRBV11-2 and TRBJ2-5; no clear D. The V end lost 2 bases, the J end lost 5 bases, and 18 bases lay between the germline ends. The CDR3 consists of 16 residues. Germline V gene data show CDR1 as SGHAT and CDR2 as FQNNGV.

This clone was counted only a few times. This chain connects TRBV30 to TRBJ2-1, with D uncertain. The CDR3 runs 15 residues. Trimming took off 2 bases at V and 4 bases at J, with 15 bases between the two ends. The germline V gene encodes CDR1 GTSNPN and CDR2 SVGIG (reference sequence). The CDR3 nucleotides read TGTGCCTGGAGTTTTGGTGCCGGACCATACAATGAGCAGTTCTTC. This sequence encodes CAWSFGAGPYNEQFF.